What follows are 15 T cell receptor beta chains derived from one specimen sequenced in a study of CD8+ T cells in alopecia areata. The treatment was: oral pan-JAK inhibitor, 5-10 mg twice daily. Sequencing used cDNA as its template, made by extracting RNA and reverse transcribing it. The method was immunoSEQ multiplex PCR; TCRdb's version includes in-frame clones alone and lacks a portion of them. The sample has 90,000 to 150,000 clones; around 56% are singletons. This material consisted of CD4+ T cells sorted from blood, taken at week 4, from a patient treated with tofacitinib. These TCRs come from a human donor with alopecia areata.

The chain links TRBV6-5 to TRBJ1-1, with D maybe TRBD1 (5 bases). In germline, CDR1 is MNHEY, CDR2 SVGAGI. Deletions cut 7 bases from V and 10 bases from J, with 13 bases between. This CDR3 comprises 11 residues. The CDR3 nucleotides read TGTGCCAGCACAGGGAATAGCGGAGCTTTCTTT. Its protein is CASTGNSGAFF.

The chain is built from TRBV6-5 and TRBJ1-1, with a tentative D call TRBD1 (5 bases). The CDR3 runs 14 residues. Trimming stripped 6 bases from V and 1 base from J, with 12 bases between. Looked up from germline, CDR1 is MNHEY and CDR2 is SVGAGI. CDR3 DNA: TGTGCCAGCAGATTAGGGGCGAGGAACACTGAAGCTTTCTTT. Amino acids: CASRLGARNTEAFF.

The chain couples TRBV5-6 to TRBJ2-7, with D possibly TRBD2 on 5 matching bases. The CDR3 covers 15 residues. Per the germline V gene, CDR1 is SGHDT and CDR2 is YYEEEE. V lost 0 bases and J lost 0, with 10 bases in between. For the CDR3, the DNA is TGTGCCAGCAGCTTGGGGCTAGCCGGCTCCTACGAGCAGTACTTC. It encodes CASSLGLAGSYEQYF.

The chain links TRBV2 to TRBJ1-1; D is unclear. CDR3 size: 12 residues. V shed 7 bases and J shed 0 bases, with 6 bases lying between them. The germline V gene encodes CDR1 SNHLY and CDR2 FYNNEI. The CDR3 loop reads CASNKVNTEAFF. CDR3 nucleotide sequence: TGTGCCAGCAACAAGGTGAACACTGAAGCTTTCTTT.

The genes are TRBV29-1 and TRBJ2-3; D is possibly TRBD1 (5 bases). CDR1 SQVTM and CDR2 ANQGSEA come from the germline V gene. CDR3 length: 13 residues. Between the trimmed V and J ends, which lost 1 base and 4 bases, there was a span of 9 bases. The CDR3 sequence is CSVEGRVADTQYF. The CDR3 DNA sequence: TGCAGCGTTGAAGGCAGGGTAGCAGATACGCAGTATTTT.

This chain uses TRBV29-1 with TRBJ1-2; TRBD1 agrees at 7 bases. The CDR3 loop spans 11 amino acids. The germline V gene encodes CDR1 SQVTM and CDR2 ANQGSEA. V lost 7 bases and J lost 3; bases outside the gene matches: 2. The CDR3 DNA reads as TGCAGCGGGGGACAGTACTATGGCTACACCTTC. It encodes CSGGQYYGYTF.

This clone is a singleton in its sample. The CDR3 here is CASSVEPGGYGYTF. Here the CDR3 DNA reads TGTGCCAGCAGCGTAGAGCCAGGGGGCTATGGCTACACCTTC. V is TRBV7-3 and J is TRBJ1-2; 7 bases fit TRBD1. CDR3 length: 14 residues. The J segment lost 4 bases and the V segment lost 5 bases, leaving 7 bases of the junction unmatched. The germline V gene encodes CDR1 SGHTA and CDR2 FQGTGA. Based on the CDR3 plus reference TRBV7-3 and TRBJ1-2, the full variable domain is GAGVSQTPSNKVTEKGKYVELRCDPISGHTALYWYRQSLGQGPEFLIYFQGTGAADDSGLPNDRFFAVRPEGSVSTLKIQRTERGDSAVYLCASSVEPGGYGYTFGSGTRLTVV.

J is TRBJ2-3 and V is TRBV7-2, with 11 bases identical to TRBD2. CDR3 length equals 17 residues. Germline V lookup: CDR1 SGHTA, CDR2 FQGNSA. V was pared by 7 bases and J by 2 bases, with 11 bases of the junction left unmatched. The CDR3 protein is CASKEAGLADYTDTQYF. Here the CDR3 DNA reads TGTGCCAGCAAGGAAGCGGGACTAGCGGATTACACAGATACGCAGTATTTT.

The chain has TRBV29-1 and TRBJ1-1, with D uncertain. Germline-derived CDR1 and CDR2 are SQVTM and ANQGSEA. The V end was cut by 1 base, the J end by 10 bases, with 10 bases between. The length of the CDR3 is 11 residues. In DNA, the CDR3 is TGCAGCGTTGAAGTTCGGGCCGGAGCTTTCTTT. Translated: CSVEVRAGAFF.

This chain links TRBV19 with TRBJ1-2, with 7 bases aligning to TRBD1. V lost 3 bases to trimming and J lost 3 bases; unmatched junction nucleotides: 4. The CDR3 runs to 14 residues. CDR1 is LNHDA, CDR2 SQIVND, per germline (reference sequence). Written as DNA, the CDR3 is TGTGCCAGTAGTATTGCCGACAGGGACTATGGCTACACCTTC. Its protein is CASSIADRDYGYTF.

V and J are TRBV5-1 and TRBJ1-1, with TRBD1 identical over 10 bases. Germline V gene sequence: CDR1 SGHRS, CDR2 YFSETQ. With 3 bases clipped from V and 4 bases from J, the junction kept 9 bases outside the gene matches. The CDR3 consists of 16 residues. Here the CDR3 DNA reads TGCGCCAGCAGCTCAGACAGGGGGCGACGCGTCACTGAAGCTTTCTTT. It translates to CASSSDRGRRVTEAFF.

This clone was observed a handful of times. Other DNA sequences in the sample encode the same CDR3. This chain joins TRBV29-1 and TRBJ2-7; D unclear. V shed 4 bases and J shed 1 base, with 2 bases lying between them. The CDR3 has 10 residues. Germline lookup yields CDR1 SQVTM and CDR2 ANQGSEA. The CDR3 protein is CSVGSYEQYF. DNA for the CDR3: TGCAGCGTTGGATCCTACGAGCAGTACTTC.

The chain carries TRBV9 and TRBJ2-5; perhaps D is TRBD1 or TRBD2 (5 bases each). Germline CDR1 SGDLS, CDR2 YYNGEE. The CDR3 totals 14 residues. The V end lost 0 bases, the J end lost 5 bases, and 11 bases lay between the germline ends. The CDR3 DNA follows: TGTGCCAGCAGCGTAGCGAGGGGCATCGAGACCCAGTACTTC. This translates into CASSVARGIETQYF.

The rearrangement uses TRBV5-1 and TRBJ1-4, with D perhaps matching TRBD1 (6 bases). CDR1 is SGHRS, CDR2 YFSETQ, per germline. The V end was cut by 4 bases, the J end by 8 bases, with 18 bases between. CDR3 length: 15 residues. In nucleotides, the CDR3 is TGCGCCAGCAGCGGGGGCCAGTCCCTAGGGGAAAAACTGTTTTTT. Translation gives CASSGGQSLGEKLFF.

This clone was seen more than once but under ten times. The genes are TRBV15 and TRBJ2-7, with a weak D call TRBD1 (6 bases). CDR1 and CDR2 from the germline V gene are LNHNV and YYDKDF (reference sequence). V lost 3 bases, J lost 4 bases, and 16 bases lay in between. The CDR3 sequence is 15 residues long. CDR3 amino acids: CATSSGKQGWYEQYF. As DNA, the CDR3 is TGTGCCACCAGCAGCGGTAAACAGGGTTGGTACGAGCAGTACTTC.